These 27 T cell receptor beta chains share one sample of origin, sequenced in a study of pediatric ulcerative colitis. Profiling relied on immunoSEQ multiplex PCR, and the TCRdb table lists in-frame clones only, not all of them. The table shows tens of thousands of clones, with about 79% occurring only once. Rectal tissue came from one to two pinch biopsies taken at colonoscopy. Source material: gut tissue. Receptors were obtained from a girl under 18 with moderate ulcerative colitis.

The rearrangement uses TRBV6-6 and TRBJ2-1; no definite D call. V was pared by 0 bases and J by 4 bases, with 4 bases between. The CDR3 has 13 amino acids. Germline V CDR1 and CDR2: MNHNY, SVGAGI (reference sequence). CDR3 in amino acids: CASSYSQYNEQFF. The CDR3 DNA is TGTGCCAGCAGTTACTCCCAGTACAATGAGCAGTTCTTC.

With respect to this clone: One junction end disagrees with the germline gene, perhaps due to a read error. V is TRBV7-7 and J is TRBJ2-1; 8 bases match TRBD1. The length of the CDR3 is 16 residues. Germline lookup yields CDR1 SSHAT and CDR2 FNYEAQ (reference sequence). The CDR3 loop is CASSLGTGLSYNEQFF. In DNA, the CDR3 is TGTGCTAGCAGCTTGGGGACAGGCCTCTCCTACAATGAGCAGTTCTTC.

The chain combines TRBV5-4 with TRBJ2-2, with D uncertain. CDR1 is SGHNT, CDR2 YYREEE, per germline (reference sequence). V dropped 4 bases and J dropped 0 bases, with 7 bases sitting between them. The CDR3 has 14 amino acids. This CDR3 reads CASSTDPNTGELFF. The CDR3 DNA follows: TGTGCCAGCAGCACCGACCCGAACACCGGGGAGCTGTTTTTT.

Only a few counts were recorded for this clone. V usage is TRBV5-8 and J usage is TRBJ1-4, with 8 bases lining up with TRBD1. In germline, CDR1 is SGHTS, CDR2 YDEGEE. Trimming cost V 2 bases and J 10 bases; bases outside gene matches: 7. The length of the CDR3 is 14 residues. As DNA, the CDR3 is TGTGCCAGCAGCTTCCGACAGGGGTCCGGAAAACTGTTTTTT. Its translation: CASSFRQGSGKLFF.

The V gene is TRBV9, the J gene TRBJ2-5; 7 nucleotides agree with TRBD2. The CDR3 has 15 amino acids. V lost 0 bases and J lost 3; bases outside the gene matches: 5. The germline V gene encodes CDR1 SGDLS and CDR2 YYNGEE. CDR3 nucleotides: TGTGCCAGCAGCGTAGGGCGGGGGAATGAAGAGACCCAGTACTTC. This codes for CASSVGRGNEETQYF.

The rearrangement links TRBV18 to TRBJ2-4, with no clear D. From germline, CDR1 is KGHSH and CDR2 LQKENI. Trimming took off 3 bases at V and 1 base at J, with 13 bases between the two ends. The CDR3 is 16 amino acids. This chain's CDR3 is CASSPDWETAKNIQYF. DNA of the CDR3: TGTGCCAGCTCACCTGACTGGGAAACGGCCAAAAACATTCAGTACTTC.

The chain recombines TRBV30 with TRBJ2-5; D gene ambiguous. V was clipped by 4 bases and J by 3 bases, with 18 bases between them. CDR3 length: 15 amino acids. Germline CDR1 GTSNPN, CDR2 SVGIG (reference sequence). CDR3 sequence reads: CAWTSLESTKETQYF. The DNA for the CDR3 is TGTGCCTGGACATCCCTAGAAAGCACAAAAGAGACCCAGTACTTC.

The chain employs TRBV19 and TRBJ1-4, with D uncertain. Trimming shortened V by 3 bases and J by 2 bases, and 10 bases separated the two germline ends. The CDR3 is 15 residues long. Per germline, CDR1 LNHDA and CDR2 SQIVND (reference sequence). DNA for the CDR3: TGTGCCAGTAGTATTCCCTCGGGTACTAATGAAAAACTGTTTTTT. Translation gives CASSIPSGTNEKLFF.

The CDR3 protein is CAWSLSGGNGYTF. CDR3 coding DNA: TGTGCCTGGAGTCTGTCGGGGGGTAATGGCTACACCTTC. This rearrangement joins TRBV30 to TRBJ1-2; D may be TRBD1 (5 bases). Germline CDR1 and CDR2: GTSNPN and SVGIG (reference sequence). There are 13 residues in the CDR3. V dropped 2 bases and J dropped 6 bases, with 13 bases sitting between them.

CDR3 residues: CASSEGRGTLHF. The CDR3 DNA sequence: TGTGCCAGCAGTGAAGGGAGGGGCACCCTCCACTTT. The chain carries TRBV2 and TRBJ1-6, with a tentative D call TRBD1 (5 bases). Trimming removed 1 base at V and 14 bases at J, with 9 bases between. The CDR3 has 12 residues. CDR1 is SNHLY and CDR2 is FYNNEI in the germline V gene.

This clone was picked up one time. This sequence joins TRBV7-3 and TRBJ2-5; the D gene is possibly TRBD2 (6 bases). The germline gives CDR1 SGHTA, CDR2 FQGTGA. The CDR3 spans 13 residues. Between the trimmed V and J ends, which lost 2 bases and 7 bases, there was a span of 11 bases. The CDR3 here is CASSLGEVGTQYF. The CDR3 DNA is TGTGCCAGCAGCTTAGGGGAGGTGGGGACCCAGTACTTC.

This clone turned up a few times. CDR3 residues: CASSQDSWAWGYTF. Here the CDR3 DNA reads TGTGCCAGCAGCCAAGATTCGTGGGCGTGGGGCTACACCTTC. The chain has TRBV14 and TRBJ1-2; D is unresolved. This CDR3 has 14 amino acids. Germline lookup yields CDR1 SGHDN and CDR2 FVKESK. Trimming removed 0 bases at V and 8 bases at J, with 13 bases between.

On this clone: An end of the junction does not agree with germline; a read error may underlie this. This chain connects TRBV2 to TRBJ1-4; no clear D. Germline V lookup: CDR1 SNHLY, CDR2 FYNNEI. CDR3 length: 12 residues. CDR3 sequence reads: CASSGPNEKLFF. The CDR3 DNA is TGTGCCAGCAGTGGGCCTAACGAAAAACTGTTTTTT.

The genes are TRBV28 and TRBJ1-4, with D unclear. Germline values: CDR1 MDHEN, CDR2 SYDVKM. The ends were cut back, 7 bases at V and 8 bases at J, with 11 bases in the middle. This CDR3 has 12 residues. Written as DNA, the CDR3 is TGTGCCAGCACCCCGAATAAGGAAAAACTGTTTTTT. Its protein product is CASTPNKEKLFF. The entire variable domain, with the rest obtained from reference TRBV28 and TRBJ1-4, is as follows: DVKVTQSSRYLVKRTGEKVFLECVQDMDHENMFWYRQDPGLGLRLIYFSYDVKMKEKGDIPEGYSVSREKKERFSLILESASTNQTSMYLCASTPNKEKLFFGSGTQLSVL.

The rearrangement joins TRBV4-1 to TRBJ1-2; TRBD1 is a possible D gene (6 bases). Germline-derived CDR1 and CDR2 are MGHRA and YSYEKL. This CDR3 has 15 residues. Trimming stripped 0 bases from V and 6 bases from J, with 14 bases between. As DNA, the CDR3 is TGCGCCAGCAGCCAAGATCCGGGGGCGACCGATGGCTACACCTTC. Translation gives CASSQDPGATDGYTF.

The chain carries TRBV2 and TRBJ1-3; 9 bases line up with TRBD1. This CDR3 has 17 amino acids. J was trimmed by 1 base and V by 2 bases; bases with no gene match: 6. The germline V gene encodes CDR1 SNHLY and CDR2 FYNNEI. The CDR3 reads CASSESRDRVSGNTIYF. Here the CDR3 DNA reads TGTGCCAGCAGTGAATCTCGGGACAGGGTATCTGGAAACACCATATATTTT.

The CDR3 sequence is CASSLNVDQPQHF. CDR3 nucleotide sequence: TGCGCCAGCAGCTTGAACGTCGATCAGCCCCAGCATTTT. This rearrangement joins TRBV5-1 to TRBJ1-5, with no clear D. The germline V gene encodes CDR1 SGHRS and CDR2 YFSETQ. The CDR3 sequence is 13 residues long. Deletions cut 1 base from V and 5 bases from J, with 7 bases between.

This chain uses TRBV4-3 with TRBJ2-7; 9 positions match TRBD2. Germline V gene lookup returns CDR1 LGHNA and CDR2 YSLEER. This CDR3 is built from 15 residues. V was pared by 1 base and J by 7 bases, with 8 bases of the junction left unmatched. The CDR3 loop is CASSQGRGGAREQYF. CDR3 sequence (DNA): TGCGCCAGCAGCCAAGGGCGCGGGGGGGCGCGAGAGCAGTACTTC.

V and J are TRBV7-2 and TRBJ2-2, with 7 nucleotides matching TRBD2. J lost 6 bases, V lost 5 bases, and 6 bases had no gene match. In germline, CDR1 is SGHTA, CDR2 FQGNSA. This CDR3 has 14 amino acids. The chain's CDR3 is CASSPRTRSGELFF. The CDR3 DNA is TGTGCCAGCAGCCCCAGGACTAGGTCCGGGGAGCTGTTTTTT. Full variable domain (rest looked up from reference TRBV7-2 and TRBJ2-2): GAGVSQSPSNKVTEKGKDVELRCDPISGHTALYWYRQSLGQGLEFLIYFQGNSAPDKSGLPSDRFSAERTGGSVSTLTIQRTQQEDSAVYLCASSPRTRSGELFFGEGSRLTVL.

This clone has more than one count but fewer than ten. This chain links TRBV5-1 with TRBJ2-7; no clear D gene. Germline V lookup: CDR1 SGHRS, CDR2 YFSETQ. This CDR3 has 12 amino acids. V dropped 5 bases and J dropped 2 bases, with 8 bases sitting between them. The CDR3 DNA reads as TGCGCCAGCAGGGATGATGCCTACGAGCAGTACTTC. Translation gives CASRDDAYEQYF.

The J gene is TRBJ1-1, the V gene TRBV7-9, with D possibly TRBD1 on 6 matching bases. Germline CDR1 SEHNR, CDR2 FQNEAQ (reference sequence). Trimming pared 6 bases from V and 2 bases from J, leaving 10 bases between. This CDR3 contains 13 residues. As DNA, the CDR3 is TGTGCCAGCAGAGGACAGACTAACACTGAAGCTTTCTTT. Its translation: CASRGQTNTEAFF.

The genes are TRBV27 and TRBJ2-5, with a possible D match to TRBD1 (5 bases). The CDR3 extends over 15 amino acids. Germline values: CDR1 MNHEY, CDR2 SMNVEV (reference sequence). Trimming cost V 4 bases and J 0 bases, with 12 bases left between them. This CDR3 is CASSSMQGNQETQYF. CDR3 in DNA: TGTGCCAGCAGTTCGATGCAGGGAAACCAAGAGACCCAGTACTTC.

This rearrangement joins TRBV28 to TRBJ2-3, with D uncertain. The V and J ends lost 6 bases and 3 bases respectively, with 4 bases between them. The V gene's germline CDR1 is MDHEN and CDR2 SYDVKM. The CDR3 length is 11 residues. For the CDR3, the DNA is TGTGCCAGCAGGCTGACAGATACGCAGTATTTT. Translation: CASRLTDTQYF.

The rearrangement links TRBV2 to TRBJ2-5; 9 positions match TRBD1. The CDR3 spans 15 residues. V was pared by 5 bases and J by 3 bases, with 7 bases of the junction left unmatched. The germline V gene encodes CDR1 SNHLY and CDR2 FYNNEI. The CDR3 loop is CASSRTGAGEETQYF. In nucleotides, the CDR3 is TGTGCCAGCAGTAGGACAGGGGCGGGCGAAGAGACCCAGTACTTC.

The rearrangement links TRBV15 to TRBJ1-2; TRBD1 matches 7 bases. The CDR3 spans 16 residues. The germline V gene encodes CDR1 LNHNV and CDR2 YYDKDF (reference sequence). The V segment lost 0 bases and the J segment 2 bases; nucleotides outside the gene matches: 6. CDR3 DNA sequence: TGTGCCACCAGCAGAGATCCGCAGGGGGAAAACTATGGCTACACCTTC. Its protein is CATSRDPQGENYGYTF. The variable domain in full, completed from reference TRBV15 and TRBJ1-2, reads DAMVIQNPRYQVTQFGKPVTLSCSQTLNHNVMYWYQQKSSQAPKLLFHYYDKDFNNEADTPDNFQSRRPNTSFCFLDIRSPGLGDTAMYLCATSRDPQGENYGYTFGSGTRLTVV.

The chain combines TRBV11-2 with TRBJ2-3; no firm D call. Trimming took 1 base from V and 5 from J, leaving 4 bases between them. Germline V CDR1 and CDR2: SGHAT, FQNNGV. The CDR3 has 12 amino acids. The CDR3 sequence: CASSLGVDTQYF. The CDR3 nucleotides are TGTGCCAGCAGCTTAGGGGTAGATACGCAGTATTTT. Full variable domain (remainder filled in from reference TRBV11-2 and TRBJ2-3): EAGVAQSPRYKIIEKRQSVAFWCNPISGHATLYWYQQILGQGPKLLIQFQNNGVVDDSQLPKDRFSAERLKGVDSTLKIQPAKLEDSAVYLCASSLGVDTQYFGPGTRLTVL.

This clone was found once. This chain uses TRBV28 with TRBJ1-2, with TRBD1 identical over 7 bases. The CDR3 covers 15 residues. CDR1 and CDR2 from the germline V gene are MDHEN and SYDVKM. Trimming cost V 6 bases and J 4 bases; bases outside gene matches: 11. The CDR3 bases are TGTGCCAGCAGCCCGGACAGGATCCCCTTCTATGGCTACACCTTC. This encodes CASSPDRIPFYGYTF.